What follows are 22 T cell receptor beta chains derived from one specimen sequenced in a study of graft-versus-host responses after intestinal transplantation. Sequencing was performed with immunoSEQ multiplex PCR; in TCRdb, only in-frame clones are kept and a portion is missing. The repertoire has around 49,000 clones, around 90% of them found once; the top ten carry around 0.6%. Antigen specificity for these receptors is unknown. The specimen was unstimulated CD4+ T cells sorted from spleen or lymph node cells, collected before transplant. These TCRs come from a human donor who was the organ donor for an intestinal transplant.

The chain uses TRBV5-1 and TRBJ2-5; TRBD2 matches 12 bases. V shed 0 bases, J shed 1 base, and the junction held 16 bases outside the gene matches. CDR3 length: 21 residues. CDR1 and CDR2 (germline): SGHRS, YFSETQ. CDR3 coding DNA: TGCGCCAGCAGCTTGGTCCCCCCTAGCGGGAGGGCCGGAAACCCCCAAGAGACCCAGTACTTC. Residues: CASSLVPPSGRAGNPQETQYF.

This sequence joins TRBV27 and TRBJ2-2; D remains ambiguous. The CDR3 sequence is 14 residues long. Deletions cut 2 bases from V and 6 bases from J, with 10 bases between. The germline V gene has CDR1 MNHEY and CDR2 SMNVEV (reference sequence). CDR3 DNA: TGTGCCAGCAGTTTACTCCGGGTTCCCGGGGAGCTGTTTTTT. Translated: CASSLLRVPGELFF.

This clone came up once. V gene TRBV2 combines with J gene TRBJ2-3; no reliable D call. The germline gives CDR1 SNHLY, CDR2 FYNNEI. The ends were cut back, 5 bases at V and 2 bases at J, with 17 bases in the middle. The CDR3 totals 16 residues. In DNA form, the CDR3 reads TGTGCCAGCAGTAAACAATGGGCCAGCACCACAGATACGCAGTATTTT. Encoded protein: CASSKQWASTTDTQYF.

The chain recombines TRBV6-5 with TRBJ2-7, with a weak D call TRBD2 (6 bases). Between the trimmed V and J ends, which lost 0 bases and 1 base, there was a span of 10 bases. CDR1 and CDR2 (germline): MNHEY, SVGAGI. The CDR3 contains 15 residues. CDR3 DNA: TGTGCCAGCAGTTACTCCGCCGGGAGTTCCTACGAGCAGTACTTC. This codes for CASSYSAGSSYEQYF.

The CDR3 protein is CASRRQPLQTDTQYF. DNA of the CDR3: TGTGCCAGCCGTAGACAGCCTCTGCAGACAGATACGCAGTATTTT. V usage is TRBV6-4 and J usage is TRBJ2-3; weak D call: TRBD1 (5 bases). CDR1 and CDR2 (germline): MRHNA, SNTAGT. The CDR3 has 15 residues. V shed 8 bases and J shed 3 bases, with 18 bases lying between them.

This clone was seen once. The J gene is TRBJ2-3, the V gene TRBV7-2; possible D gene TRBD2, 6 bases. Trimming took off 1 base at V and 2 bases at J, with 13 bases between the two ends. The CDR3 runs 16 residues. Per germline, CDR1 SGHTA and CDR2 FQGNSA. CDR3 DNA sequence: TGTGCCAGCAGCTTAGGAGGGGCGGGGTACACAGATACGCAGTATTTT. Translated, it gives CASSLGGAGYTDTQYF.

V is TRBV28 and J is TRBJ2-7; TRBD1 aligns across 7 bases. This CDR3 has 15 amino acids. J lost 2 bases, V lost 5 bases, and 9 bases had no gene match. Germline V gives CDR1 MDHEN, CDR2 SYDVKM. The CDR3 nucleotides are TGTGCCAGCAGTACCCCCGGACAGGCGGCCTACGAGCAGTACTTC. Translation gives CASSTPGQAAYEQYF.

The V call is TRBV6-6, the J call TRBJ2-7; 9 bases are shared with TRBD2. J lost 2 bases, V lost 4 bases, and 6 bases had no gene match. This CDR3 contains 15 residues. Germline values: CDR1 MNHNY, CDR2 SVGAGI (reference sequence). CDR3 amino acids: CASSSSGRPTYEQYF. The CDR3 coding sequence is TGTGCCAGCAGTTCAAGCGGGAGGCCCACCTACGAGCAGTACTTC.

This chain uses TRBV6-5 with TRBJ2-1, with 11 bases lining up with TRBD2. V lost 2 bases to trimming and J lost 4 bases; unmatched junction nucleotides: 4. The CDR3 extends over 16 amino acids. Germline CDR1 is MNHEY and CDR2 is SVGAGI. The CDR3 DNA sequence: TGTGCCAGCAGTTACCTCGGGACTAGCGGATACAATGAGCAGTTCTTC. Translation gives CASSYLGTSGYNEQFF.

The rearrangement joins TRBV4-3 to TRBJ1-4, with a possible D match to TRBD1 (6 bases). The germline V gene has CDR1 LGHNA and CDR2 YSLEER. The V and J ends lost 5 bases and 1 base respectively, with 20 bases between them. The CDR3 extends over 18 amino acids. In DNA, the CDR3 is TGCGCCAGCAGCTCCCAAAGGGGGGGCTGGGGAACTAATGAAAAACTGTTTTTT. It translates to CASSSQRGGWGTNEKLFF.

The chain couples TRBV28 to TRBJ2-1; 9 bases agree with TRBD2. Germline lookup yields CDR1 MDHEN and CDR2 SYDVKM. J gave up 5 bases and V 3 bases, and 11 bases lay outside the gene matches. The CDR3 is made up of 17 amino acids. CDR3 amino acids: CASSFLAGGPFNNEQFF. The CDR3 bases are TGTGCCAGCAGTTTCTTGGCGGGAGGGCCATTTAACAATGAGCAGTTCTTC.

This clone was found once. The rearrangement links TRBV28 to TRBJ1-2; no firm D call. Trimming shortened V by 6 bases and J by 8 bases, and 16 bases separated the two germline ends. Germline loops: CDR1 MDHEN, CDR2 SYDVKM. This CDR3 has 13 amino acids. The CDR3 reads CASSPPGGLGYTF. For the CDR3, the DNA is TGTGCCAGCAGCCCGCCGGGAGGGCTAGGCTACACCTTC.

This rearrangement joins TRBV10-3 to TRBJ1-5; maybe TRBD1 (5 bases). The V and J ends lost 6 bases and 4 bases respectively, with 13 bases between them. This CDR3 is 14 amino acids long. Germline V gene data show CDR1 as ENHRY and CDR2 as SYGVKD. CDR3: CAISYDDRNQPQHF. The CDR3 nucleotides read TGTGCCATCAGCTACGATGACAGAAATCAGCCCCAGCATTTT.

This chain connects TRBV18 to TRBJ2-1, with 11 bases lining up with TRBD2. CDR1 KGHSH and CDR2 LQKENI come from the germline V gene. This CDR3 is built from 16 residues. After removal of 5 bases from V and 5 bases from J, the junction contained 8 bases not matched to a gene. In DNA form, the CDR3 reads TGTGCCAGCTCATCTATAGCGGGAGGGCCGGACAATGAGCAGTTCTTC. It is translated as CASSSIAGGPDNEQFF.

The CDR3 loop is CATQGESYEQYF. The CDR3 coding sequence is TGTGCCACCCAGGGGGAGAGCTACGAGCAGTACTTC. This rearrangement joins TRBV19 to TRBJ2-7; 7 bases fit TRBD1. CDR1 and CDR2 (germline): LNHDA, SQIVND (reference sequence). With 10 bases clipped from V and 3 bases from J, the junction kept 6 bases outside the gene matches. The CDR3 is 12 residues long.

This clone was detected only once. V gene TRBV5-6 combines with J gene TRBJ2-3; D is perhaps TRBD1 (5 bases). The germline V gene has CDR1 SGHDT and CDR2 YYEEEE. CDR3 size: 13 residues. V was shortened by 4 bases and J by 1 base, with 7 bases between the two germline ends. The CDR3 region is CASSKGGTDTQYF. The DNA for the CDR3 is TGTGCCAGCAGCAAAGGGGGCACAGATACGCAGTATTTT.

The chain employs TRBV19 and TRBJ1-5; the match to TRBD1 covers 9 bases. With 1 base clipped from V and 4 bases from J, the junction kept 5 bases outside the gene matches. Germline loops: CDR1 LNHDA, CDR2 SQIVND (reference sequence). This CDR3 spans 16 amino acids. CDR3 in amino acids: CASSIGDRARNQPQHF. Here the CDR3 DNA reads TGTGCCAGTAGTATAGGGGACAGGGCTCGGAATCAGCCCCAGCATTTT.

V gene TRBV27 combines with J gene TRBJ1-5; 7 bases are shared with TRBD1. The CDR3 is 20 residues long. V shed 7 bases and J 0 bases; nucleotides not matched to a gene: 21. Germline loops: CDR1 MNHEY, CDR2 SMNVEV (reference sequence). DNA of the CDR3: TGTGCCAGCACCTCAAACCCGACAGGGAAGGGGGTTTATAGCAATCAGCCCCAGCATTTT. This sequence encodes CASTSNPTGKGVYSNQPQHF.

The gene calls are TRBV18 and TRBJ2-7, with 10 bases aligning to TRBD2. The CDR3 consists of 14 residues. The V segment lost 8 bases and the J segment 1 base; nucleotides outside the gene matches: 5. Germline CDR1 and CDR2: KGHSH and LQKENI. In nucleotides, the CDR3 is TGTGCCAGCCAAGAGCGGGAGGGTTCCTACGAGCAGTACTTC. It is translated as CASQEREGSYEQYF.

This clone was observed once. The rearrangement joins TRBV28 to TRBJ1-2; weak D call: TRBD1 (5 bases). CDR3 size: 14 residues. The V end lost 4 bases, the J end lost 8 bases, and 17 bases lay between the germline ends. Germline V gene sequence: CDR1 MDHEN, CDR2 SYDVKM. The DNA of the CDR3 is TGTGCCAGCAGTTCCCTGTCAGGGTCTCGCGGCTACACCTTC. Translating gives CASSSLSGSRGYTF.

CDR3 DNA: TGTGCCAGCAGTTTGGCGGGACCGAGTTCCTGGCAGTACTTC. Encoded protein: CASSLAGPSSWQYF. This chain links TRBV27 with TRBJ2-7; possibly TRBD2 for D (6 bases). This CDR3 comprises 14 residues. Trimming cost V 3 bases and J 9 bases, with 18 bases left between them. Per the germline V gene, CDR1 is MNHEY and CDR2 is SMNVEV (reference sequence).

This chain's CDR3 is CAWSVKGLLSETQYF. For the CDR3, the DNA is TGTGCCTGGAGTGTAAAGGGACTACTGTCGGAGACCCAGTACTTC. This chain connects TRBV30 to TRBJ2-5; TRBD2 matches at 7 bases. This CDR3 has 15 amino acids. The germline gives CDR1 GTSNPN, CDR2 SVGIG (reference sequence). Trimming at V came to 0 bases and at J to 5 bases, leaving 9 bases not matched to a gene.